Listed here are 6 T cell receptor beta chains from one sample, sequenced in a study of CD8 T cells in ankylosing spondylitis. TCRdb reprocessed the 5' RACE reads via MiXCR and lists one record per CDR3 protein. The sample includes 800,000 to 900,000 distinct CDR3 sequences, approximately 10% of them seen just once. Their antigens are not known. General observations from the study: What seemed typical of ankylosing spondylitis blood was a TCR beta motif built from about eight highly homologous variants.

Sequenced material: blood, either unsorted or a sorted T cell fraction (not recorded which). The receptor source for this set is a male donor with ankylosing spondylitis.

This clonotype was picked up many times. The chain recombines TRBV10-3 with TRBJ2-1; D could derive from TRBD1 or TRBD2 (6 bases each). The CDR3 loop spans 15 amino acids. Germline V gene data show CDR1 as ENHRY and CDR2 as SYGVKD. This CDR3 is CVTRGGADAYNEQFF. In nucleotides, the CDR3 is TGTGTCACCAGGGGCGGGGCAGATGCCTACAATGAGCAGTTCTTC.

This clonotype has more than one count but fewer than ten. V usage is TRBV5-4 and J usage is TRBJ2-7; a weak D match, TRBD1 (5 bases). CDR1 is SGHNT, CDR2 YYREEE, per germline (reference sequence). CDR3 length: 16 residues. V was clipped by 0 bases and J by 1 base, with 14 bases between them. The DNA of the CDR3 is TGTGCCAGCAGCTTGGTAATTGGCAGGGCATCCTACGAGCAGTACTTC. Encoded protein: CASSLVIGRASYEQYF.

This clonotype was observed a few times. The V gene is TRBV20-1, the J gene TRBJ2-1; possible D gene TRBD2, 6 bases. The ends were cut back, 3 bases at V and 4 bases at J, with 16 bases in the middle. The germline V gene encodes CDR1 DFQATT and CDR2 SNEGSKA (reference sequence). The CDR3 is 15 residues long. The chain's CDR3 is CSARALASRYNEQFF. The CDR3 nucleotides read TGCAGTGCTAGGGCACTAGCATCTAGGTACAATGAGCAGTTCTTC.

This clonotype was seen ten or more times. The genes are TRBV5-1 and TRBJ1-4; TRBD1 is a possible D gene (5 bases). Per the germline V gene, CDR1 is SGHRS and CDR2 is YFSETQ. CDR3 length: 14 amino acids. Trimming removed 4 bases from V and 6 bases from J, with 13 bases in between. Here the CDR3 reads CASSPSAGDEKLFF. In DNA, the CDR3 is TGCGCCAGCAGCCCGTCGGCGGGGGATGAAAAACTGTTTTTT.

The genes are TRBV12-3 or TRBV12-4 and TRBJ1-2; TRBD1 is a possible D gene (5 bases). This CDR3 is 13 amino acids long. Trimming removed 5 bases from V and 8 bases from J, with 15 bases in between. CDR3 in DNA: TGTGCCAGCAGTCAAAGGGACCTTCAGGGCTACACCTTC. This sequence encodes CASSQRDLQGYTF.

This clonotype occurred a few times. V is TRBV28 and J is TRBJ2-5, with no clear D. The CDR3 sequence is 16 residues long. V lost 1 base, J lost 2 bases, and 14 bases lay in between. Germline CDR1 MDHEN, CDR2 SYDVKM. The CDR3 reads CASSLYPSRAQETQYF. The CDR3 bases are TGTGCCAGCAGTTTATATCCTAGTAGGGCTCAAGAGACCCAGTACTTC.